This entry lists 16 T cell receptor beta chains sequenced from one sample in a study of blood T cell repertoires in COVID-19 (dated by TCRdb to the early 2020s). The library was produced with the immunoSEQ multiplex PCR assay. TCRdb retrieved this table from immuneACCESS and kept in-frame rearrangements only. Not all clones are present; in checked studies, unresolved V genes account for under half, and no reason is known for the remainder. A total of about 400,000 clones appear in this sample, 75% to 90% of them only once. The ten largest clones capture approximately 4.5% of the sample. Input material: peripheral blood. The receptors come from a woman younger than 45 with acute or convalescent COVID-19.

This chain connects TRBV19 to TRBJ2-5; 10 positions match TRBD1. Germline CDR1 and CDR2: LNHDA and SQIVND (reference sequence). Trimming cost V 4 bases and J 5 bases; bases outside gene matches: 13. The CDR3 sequence is 17 residues long. This chain's CDR3 is CASSKRRGTGDGETQYF. The CDR3 nucleotides read TGTGCCAGTAGTAAACGGCGAGGGACAGGGGATGGGGAGACCCAGTACTTC. Looking up the rest from reference TRBV19 and TRBJ2-5 gives the full variable domain: DGGITQSPKYLFRKEGQNVTLSCEQNLNHDAMYWYRQDPGQGLRLIYYSQIVNDFQKGDIAEGYSVSREKKESFPLTVTSAQKNPTAFYLCASSKRRGTGDGETQYFGPGTRLLVL.

The rearrangement joins TRBV5-4 to TRBJ2-5, with D uncertain. Looked up from germline, CDR1 is SGHNT and CDR2 is YYREEE (reference sequence). Trimming pared 0 bases from V and 2 bases from J, leaving 5 bases between. The CDR3 extends over 13 amino acids. CDR3 region: CASSLVNQETQYF. In DNA form, the CDR3 reads TGTGCCAGCAGCTTGGTTAATCAAGAGACCCAGTACTTC.

CDR3 bases: TGTGCCAGCAGTTACGGGACAGGGGATGAAAAACTGTTTTTT. This codes for CASSYGTGDEKLFF. V is TRBV6-5 and J is TRBJ1-4, with 10 bases that match TRBD1. Germline values: CDR1 MNHEY, CDR2 SVGAGI. There are 14 residues in the CDR3. V trimming: 2 bases; J trimming: 6 bases; junction bases outside the gene matches: 0.

V and J are TRBV29-1 and TRBJ2-5; D possibly corresponds to TRBD1 (5 bases). V dropped 7 bases and J dropped 3 bases, with 9 bases sitting between them. Per germline, CDR1 SQVTM and CDR2 ANQGSEA. The CDR3 spans 11 residues. This CDR3 is CSGRREETQYF. Here the CDR3 DNA reads TGCAGCGGACGCAGGGAAGAGACCCAGTACTTC. The full variable domain, rest sourced from reference TRBV29-1 and TRBJ2-5, is SAVISQKPSRDICQRGTSLTIQCQVDSQVTMMFWYRQQPGQSLTLIATANQGSEATYESGFVIDKFPISRPNLTFSTLTVSNMSPEDSSIYLCSGRREETQYFGPGTRLLVL.

The chain is built from TRBV18 and TRBJ1-2; 7 nucleotides match TRBD1. V shed 3 bases, J shed 1 base, and the junction held 5 bases outside the gene matches. Per the germline V gene, CDR1 is KGHSH and CDR2 is LQKENI. There are 15 residues in the CDR3. The CDR3 here is CASSPTGDVNYGYTF. The CDR3 bases are TGTGCCAGCTCACCCACAGGGGACGTTAACTATGGCTACACCTTC.

The chain couples TRBV6-5 to TRBJ2-3, with 8 bases lining up with TRBD2. Trimming at V came to 6 bases and at J to 5 bases, leaving 7 bases not matched to a gene. The CDR3 extends over 14 amino acids. Germline-derived CDR1 and CDR2 are MNHEY and SVGAGI. The CDR3 here is CASSFGGDGDTQYF. Here the CDR3 DNA reads TGTGCCAGCAGCTTCGGGGGGGATGGAGATACGCAGTATTTT.

This chain uses TRBV30 with TRBJ1-1; 8 bases are shared with TRBD1. The CDR3 length is 15 residues. V shed 2 bases, J shed 4 bases, and the junction held 9 bases outside the gene matches. CDR1 and CDR2 (germline): GTSNPN, SVGIG (reference sequence). In nucleotides, the CDR3 is TGTGCCTGGAGTAGTCTCCGAGACAGGGGCACTGAAGCTTTCTTT. Residues: CAWSSLRDRGTEAFF.

The J gene is TRBJ1-1, the V gene TRBV28; D not resolved. Trimming took 2 bases from V and 5 from J, leaving 6 bases between them. This CDR3 is 12 amino acids long. Germline V gene data show CDR1 as MDHEN and CDR2 as SYDVKM. The CDR3 is CASSLIGTEAFF. The CDR3 DNA reads as TGTGCCAGCAGTTTAATCGGGACTGAAGCTTTCTTT.

This chain links TRBV29-1 with TRBJ1-2; unclear D gene. The CDR3 loop spans 11 amino acids. In germline, CDR1 is SQVTM, CDR2 ANQGSEA. The ends were cut back, 4 bases at V and 7 bases at J, with 10 bases in the middle. The CDR3 here is CSVASVVGYTF. The CDR3 DNA reads TGCAGCGTTGCCTCGGTTGTTGGCTACACCTTC. The full variable domain, completed using reference TRBV29-1 and TRBJ1-2, is SAVISQKPSRDICQRGTSLTIQCQVDSQVTMMFWYRQQPGQSLTLIATANQGSEATYESGFVIDKFPISRPNLTFSTLTVSNMSPEDSSIYLCSVASVVGYTFGSGTRLTVV.

The gene calls are TRBV12-3 or TRBV12-4 and TRBJ1-1; perhaps TRBD1 as D (5 bases). This CDR3 is 13 amino acids long. Trimming cost V 7 bases and J 1 base, with 10 bases left between them. DNA of the CDR3: TGTGCCAGCACTCGACAGTCGAACACTGAAGCTTTCTTT. Translating gives CASTRQSNTEAFF.

The J gene is TRBJ2-7, the V gene TRBV6-6; 8 nucleotides match TRBD2. Germline V gives CDR1 MNHNY, CDR2 SVGAGI (reference sequence). CDR3 length equals 15 residues. Germline trimming cut 0 bases from V and 5 bases from J; bases unmatched to any gene: 6. CDR3 coding DNA: TGTGCCAGCAGTTACTCGAGTAGCGGGGCTGACGAGCAGTACTTC. This encodes CASSYSSSGADEQYF.

The J gene is TRBJ2-3, the V gene TRBV7-2; 8 bases line up with TRBD2. The J segment lost 0 bases and the V segment lost 1 base, leaving 3 bases of the junction unmatched. Germline V gene lookup returns CDR1 SGHTA and CDR2 FQGNSA. CDR3 length: 16 amino acids. The CDR3 DNA sequence: TGTGCCAGCAGCTTAGGCGGGACTAGAAGCACAGATACGCAGTATTTT. As protein: CASSLGGTRSTDTQYF.

V and J are TRBV5-1 and TRBJ1-1; 9 bases fit TRBD1. Trimming at V came to 2 bases and at J to 2 bases, leaving 13 bases not matched to a gene. This CDR3 is built from 18 residues. Germline-derived CDR1 and CDR2 are SGHRS and YFSETQ. The CDR3 sequence: CASSFTPPGQGFNTEAFF. CDR3 nucleotides: TGCGCCAGCAGCTTCACACCCCCGGGACAGGGCTTTAACACTGAAGCTTTCTTT.

The chain couples TRBV6-1 to TRBJ1-2, with 8 bases lining up with TRBD1. J was trimmed by 6 bases and V by 6 bases; bases with no gene match: 21. The CDR3 totals 18 residues. Germline V gene sequence: CDR1 MNHNS, CDR2 SASEGT. CDR3 residues: CASREPMGQAPVSDGYTF. Written as DNA, the CDR3 is TGTGCCAGCAGAGAACCCATGGGACAGGCTCCAGTAAGCGATGGCTACACCTTC.

The chain joins TRBV28 to TRBJ1-3; TRBD1 might be the D (5 bases). The CDR3 sequence is 15 residues long. V was clipped by 7 bases and J by 2 bases, with 15 bases between them. Per germline, CDR1 MDHEN and CDR2 SYDVKM. CDR3 residues: CASTHPRVAGNTIYF. For the CDR3, the DNA is TGTGCCAGCACTCACCCCAGGGTTGCTGGAAACACCATATATTTT.

This clone was counted between two and nine times. This chain links TRBV2 with TRBJ1-6; TRBD1 might be the D (6 bases). The CDR3 is made up of 13 amino acids. Trimming stripped 6 bases from V and 7 bases from J, with 10 bases between. Germline V gene data show CDR1 as SNHLY and CDR2 as FYNNEI. In DNA, the CDR3 is TGTGCCAGCAGGGACAGCAAGAATTCACCCCTCCACTTT. Translating gives CASRDSKNSPLHF.